This T cell receptor (beta chain) originates from a study of cytomegalovirus exposure and HLA in healthy donors. Study conclusions and caveats: Through in vitro validation, a few CMV-associated chains were shown to be specific for CMV antigens. It emerged from a later analysis that several of the most significant clusters appeared to be linked to common viral pathogens. In a later analysis, the majority of CMV-associated beta chains seemingly showed HLA restriction. Analysis was performed later, and it showed HLA-associated TCR beta chains to be more clonally expanded than equally common others.

The CDR3 runs to 16 residues. The trim removed 4 bases at V and 9 bases at J, leaving 12 bases unmatched. Per the germline V gene, CDR1 is SGHTA and CDR2 is FQGNSA. To note about this clone: What it recognizes is unknown.

Use of 60 Vbeta and 13 Jbeta primers characterized the PCR. Generated by immunoSEQ multiplex PCR, the TCRdb table keeps only in-frame clones and is missing some. Of some 150,000 clones in the sample, 82% were seen once. The chain links TRBV7-2 to TRBJ1-4; 9 bases fit TRBD1. This TCR derives from a woman aged 50 to 65 in good health and CMV-seropositive. The specimen was PBMCs. CDR3 loop: CASSYRGGQGNQKLFF. Here the CDR3 DNA reads TGTGCCAGCAGCTACAGGGGGGGACAGGGAAACCAAAAACTGTTTTTT. The entire variable domain, with the rest obtained from reference TRBV7-2 and TRBJ1-4, is as follows: GAGVSQSPSNKVTEKGKDVELRCDPISGHTALYWYRQSLGQGLEFLIYFQGNSAPDKSGLPSDRFSAERTGGSVSTLTIQRTQQEDSAVYLCASSYRGGQGNQKLFFGSGTQLSVL.